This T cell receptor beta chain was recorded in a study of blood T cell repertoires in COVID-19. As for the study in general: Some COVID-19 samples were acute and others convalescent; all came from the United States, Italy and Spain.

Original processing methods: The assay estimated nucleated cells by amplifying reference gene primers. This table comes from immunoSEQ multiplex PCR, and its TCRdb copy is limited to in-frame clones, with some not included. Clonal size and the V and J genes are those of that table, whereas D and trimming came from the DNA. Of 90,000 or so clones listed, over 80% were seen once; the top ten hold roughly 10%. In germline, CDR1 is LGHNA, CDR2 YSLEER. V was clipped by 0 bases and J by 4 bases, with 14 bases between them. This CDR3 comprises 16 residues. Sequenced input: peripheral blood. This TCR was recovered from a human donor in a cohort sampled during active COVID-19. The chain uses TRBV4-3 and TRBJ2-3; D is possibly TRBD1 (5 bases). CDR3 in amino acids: CASSQEFQGWPDTQYF. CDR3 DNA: TGCGCCAGCAGCCAAGAATTCCAGGGTTGGCCAGATACGCAGTATTTT.